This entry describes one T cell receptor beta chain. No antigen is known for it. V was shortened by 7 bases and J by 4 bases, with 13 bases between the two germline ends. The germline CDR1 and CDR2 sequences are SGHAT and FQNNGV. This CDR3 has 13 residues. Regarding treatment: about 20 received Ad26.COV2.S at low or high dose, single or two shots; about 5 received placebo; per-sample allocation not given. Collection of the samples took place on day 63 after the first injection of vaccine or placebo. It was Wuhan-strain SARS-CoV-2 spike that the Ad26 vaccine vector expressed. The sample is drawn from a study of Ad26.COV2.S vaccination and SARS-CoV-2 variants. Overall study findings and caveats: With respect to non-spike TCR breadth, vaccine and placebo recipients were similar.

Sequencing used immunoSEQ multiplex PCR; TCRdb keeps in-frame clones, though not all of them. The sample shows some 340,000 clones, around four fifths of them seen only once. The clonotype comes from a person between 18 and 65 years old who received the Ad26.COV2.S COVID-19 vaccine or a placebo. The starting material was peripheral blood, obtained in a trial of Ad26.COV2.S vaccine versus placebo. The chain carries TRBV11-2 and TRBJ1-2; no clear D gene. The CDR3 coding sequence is TGTGCCAGCACCCTCGCGGGCATCTATGGCTACACCTTC. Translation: CASTLAGIYGYTF. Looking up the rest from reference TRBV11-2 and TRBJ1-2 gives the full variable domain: EAGVAQSPRYKIIEKRQSVAFWCNPISGHATLYWYQQILGQGPKLLIQFQNNGVVDDSQLPKDRFSAERLKGVDSTLKIQPAKLEDSAVYLCASTLAGIYGYTFGSGTRLTVV.